The T cell receptor (beta chain) under discussion was sequenced for a study of blood T cells in healthy people across ages. Donors were systemically healthy Caucasian individuals from Russia aged 6 to 90 years. Germline V lookup: CDR1 SGHRS, CDR2 YFSETQ. J lost 1 base, V lost 0 bases, and 1 base had no gene match. The CDR3 length is 16 residues. The second PCR ran roughly 7 to 12 cycles with a sample-barcoded 5' primer and J-beta primers. Every cDNA was tagged by a template-switch adaptor with 12 random nucleotides. Researchers report that each sample yielded at least 3 million CDR3-containing paired-end reads. TCRdb re-derived calls from the 5' RACE reads in MiXCR, one entry per CDR3 protein. The sample contains roughly 1,800,000 distinct CDR3 sequences, 49% of which appear only once.

The chain joins TRBV5-1 to TRBJ2-3; 11 bases line up with TRBD2. Sequencing was performed on blood. This sequence was found in a woman in her forties in good health. CDR3 region: CASSLETSGGTDTQYF. The CDR3 DNA reads TGCGCCAGCAGCTTGGAGACTAGCGGGGGCACAGATACGCAGTATTTT.